The source of this TCR beta chain is a study of shared clonotypes between healthy human individuals. The V and J ends lost 5 bases and 2 bases respectively, with 20 bases between them. This CDR3 contains 17 residues. Germline V gene data show CDR1 as LGHNA and CDR2 as YNFKEQ. Data came from immunoSEQ multiplex PCR; TCRdb stores just in-frame clones and leaves some out. The repertoire holds about 1.1 million clones, with about 80% as singletons. The chain combines TRBV4-2 with TRBJ2-3; weak D call: TRBD2 (6 bases). The TCR comes from a man in his late teens or twenties in good health. Some clones in this sample may be carry-over from other donors' samples. The sequencing sample was made of memory CD4+ T cells from PBMCs. The subset: CD45RA-negative fraction. CDR3 loop: CASSGVGNGRDTDTQYF. The DNA of the CDR3 is TGTGCCAGCAGCGGCGTGGGTAACGGGAGAGACACAGATACGCAGTATTTT.